This T cell receptor beta chain was identified during a study of cytomegalovirus exposure and HLA in healthy donors. Study findings and constraints: Among CMV-associated TCR beta chains, most appeared HLA-restricted in a later analysis.

PCR amplification relied on 60 Vbeta primers (plus 13 Jbeta primers). Measured with immunoSEQ multiplex PCR; TCRdb has only the in-frame clones, and not every one. The table includes 150,000 to 200,000 clones, around 80% detected once. The length of the CDR3 is 13 residues. The germline V gene encodes CDR1 SGDLS and CDR2 YYNGEE. Trimming left V 4 bases short and J 2 bases short, with 9 bases between. A word on this clone: As yet, its antigen is unknown.

The genes are TRBV9 and TRBJ1-1, with D perhaps TRBD1 (6 bases). Sequenced input: PBMCs. The TCR sequence derives from a middle-aged woman in good health and CMV-seronegative. The CDR3 DNA sequence: TGTGCCAGCAGCAAACAGGGTAACACTGAAGCTTTCTTT. Protein product: CASSKQGNTEAFF.